This TCR beta chain was identified during a study of cytotoxic CD8 clonotypes in ibrutinib-treated CLL. Across the whole study: Response samples followed a median 12 months of treatment, range 6 to 36. Findings and limits, study-wide: Under therapy, public clonotypes either contracted or stayed stable, and they were uncommon.

For this clone: Its matching antigen is unknown.

A 1 in 200,000 to 1 in 1 million T cell depth was the sequencing target. Libraries were prepared by immunoSEQ multiplex PCR; TCRdb keeps only in-frame clonotypes and omits some of them. Of approximately 340,000 clones listed, 67% are singletons. V lost 7 bases and J 0 bases, leaving 11 bases between the germline ends. Germline lookup yields CDR1 SGHRS and CDR2 YFSETQ. This CDR3 region has 14 residues. TCR beta libraries used 2 to 2.5 micrograms of genomic DNA from cryopreserved PBMCs. The sequences come from PBMCs, collected after 36 months of ibrutinib treatment. The chain joins TRBV5-1 to TRBJ2-1; D unclear. The TCR originated in a human donor with chronic lymphocytic leukemia. CDR3 nucleotide sequence: TGCGCCAGCCGAGACATGAGCTCCTACAATGAGCAGTTCTTC. Protein: CASRDMSSYNEQFF.